The 18 T cell receptor beta chains below all came from one sample that was sequenced in a study of identical twins (dated by TCRdb to the mid-2010s). Libraries were built with 5' RACE. The listed sequencing device is Illumina HiSeq 2000. The raw public data were reprocessed by TCRdb itself: fastp quality trimming at Q25, MiXCR clonotype calling, in-frame beta chains only. Identical CDR3 proteins give one entry, which carries the most common genes and DNA. The sample table records hundreds of thousands of distinct CDR3 sequences; about 7% of these occur just once. Approximately 3.7% of the sample is taken by the ten largest. The sample also formed part of further work on yellow fever vaccine responses in identical twins.

The sample taken for sequencing was memory (CD45RO+) T cells sorted from blood. The meaning of the sample's cell subset or site label: CD45RO+ enriched T cells. The receptors shown here come from a woman younger than 35 in good health.

The V call is TRBV18, the J call TRBJ2-5; D possibly corresponds to TRBD2 (5 bases). Germline V gene data show CDR1 as KGHSH and CDR2 as LQKENI. Trimming left V 0 bases short and J 2 bases short, with 10 bases between. The CDR3 contains 15 residues. The CDR3 DNA sequence: TGTGCCAGCTCACCACCTAATGGAGGTCAAGAGACCCAGTACTTC. It yields the protein CASSPPNGGQETQYF.

This clonotype was detected ten times or more. V gene TRBV12-3 or TRBV12-4 combines with J gene TRBJ1-5; D ambiguous. The CDR3 length is 13 residues. The V end was cut by 0 bases, the J end by 4 bases, with 4 bases between. The CDR3 nucleotides are TGTGCCAGCAGTTTAGCGGTAAATCAGCCCCAGCATTTT. It yields the protein CASSLAVNQPQHF.

This clonotype has a count of ten or more. The J gene is TRBJ2-7, the V gene TRBV5-1, with D uncertain. The V gene lost 7 bases and the J gene lost 2 bases, with 13 bases spanning the gap. CDR3 length: 13 amino acids. Germline lookup yields CDR1 SGHRS and CDR2 YFSETQ. The CDR3 reads CASSLLLTYEQYF. The CDR3 DNA sequence: TGCGCCAGCTCCTTACTTCTTACCTACGAGCAGTACTTC. The whole variable domain, remainder taken from reference TRBV5-1 and TRBJ2-7, is KAGVTQTPRYLIKTRGQQVTLSCSPISGHRSVSWYQQTPGQGLQFLFEYFSETQRNKGNFPGRFSGRQFSNSRSEMNVSTLELGDSALYLCASSLLLTYEQYFGPGTRLTVT.

This clonotype was seen ten or more times. The CDR3 region is CASSQGIRGGGAFF. As DNA, the CDR3 is TGTGCCAGCAGCCAAGGTATCCGGGGAGGAGGAGCTTTCTTT. The rearrangement joins TRBV3-1 to TRBJ1-1; D unclear. This CDR3 is 14 amino acids long. V was pared by 1 base and J by 10 bases, with 16 bases between. The germline CDR1 and CDR2 sequences are LGHDT and YNNKEL (reference sequence).

As for this clonotype: A read error may produce the germline difference seen at one junction end. The V and J genes are TRBV12-3 or TRBV12-4 and TRBJ2-1, with TRBD2 matching over 15 bases. The CDR3 is 18 amino acids. CDR3 nucleotides: TGTGCCTGCAGTCCAGGACTAGCGGGAGGGCCTGGGTACAATGAGCAGTTCTTC. It is translated as CACSPGLAGGPGYNEQFF.

This clonotype showed up just a few times. The gene calls are TRBV6-1 and TRBJ2-3, with D unclear. V shed 5 bases and J shed 3 bases, with 18 bases lying between them. The CDR3 runs 16 residues. The germline V gene encodes CDR1 MNHNS and CDR2 SASEGT. The CDR3 region has the DNA TGTGCCAGCAGTACGACCCCAACGGCTATAACAGATACGCAGTATTTT. Its protein product is CASSTTPTAITDTQYF.

This clonotype showed up just a few times. The V gene is TRBV12-3 or TRBV12-4, the J gene TRBJ1-1; TRBD1 matches at 9 bases. The J segment lost 10 bases and the V segment lost 5 bases, leaving 8 bases of the junction unmatched. The CDR3 runs 13 residues. CDR3 loop: CASSPQQGARAFF. DNA for the CDR3: TGTGCCAGCAGTCCACAACAGGGGGCGCGAGCTTTCTTT.

This clonotype has more than one count but fewer than ten. The chain uses TRBV2 and TRBJ2-5, with TRBD2 identical over 12 bases. The CDR3 runs 14 residues. From germline, CDR1 is SNHLY and CDR2 FYNNEI. With V trimmed by 6 bases and J by 5 bases, 4 bases remained unmatched. CDR3 DNA: TGTGCCAGCAGGCACGGGACTAGCGGGGAGACCCAGTACTTC. Amino acids: CASRHGTSGETQYF.

This chain connects TRBV7-6 to TRBJ2-1, with D tentatively TRBD2 (6 bases). The CDR3 contains 15 residues. V was shortened by 2 bases and J by 5 bases, with 13 bases between the two germline ends. Germline V gene data show CDR1 as SGHVS and CDR2 as FNYEAQ. The CDR3 is CASSLLLANHNEQFF. CDR3 sequence (DNA): TGTGCCAGCAGCTTACTTCTAGCGAACCACAATGAGCAGTTCTTC.

This clonotype was seen many times. The chain is built from TRBV18 and TRBJ2-1; 8 nucleotides match TRBD2. Germline V gene sequence: CDR1 KGHSH, CDR2 LQKENI. J lost 4 bases, V lost 4 bases, and 9 bases had no gene match. The CDR3 has 16 amino acids. Here the CDR3 DNA reads TGTGCCAGCTCACGAAGGACTAGCCCCCCTTACAATGAGCAGTTCTTC. This translates into CASSRRTSPPYNEQFF.

This clonotype was picked up a small number of times. The chain links TRBV9 to TRBJ1-1, with D tentatively TRBD1 (5 bases). The CDR3 has 15 amino acids. V gave up 3 bases and J gave up 0 bases, with 12 bases separating them. Germline V gene data show CDR1 as SGDLS and CDR2 as YYNGEE. CDR3: CASSARGGLNTEAFF. The CDR3 bases are TGTGCCAGCAGCGCCCGGGGGGGACTGAACACTGAAGCTTTCTTT.

Comment on this clonotype: One junction end does not reproduce the germline sequence, and a read error may be involved. The chain carries TRBV4-1 and TRBJ2-5; D is undetermined. This CDR3 region has 14 residues. Per germline, CDR1 MGHRA and CDR2 YSYEKL. The CDR3: CASSQDNTQETQYF. The CDR3 bases are TGCGCCAGCAGTCAAGATAACACCCAAGAGACCCAGTACTTC.

This sequence joins TRBV28 and TRBJ2-1; 12 nucleotides line up with TRBD2. Germline V CDR1 and CDR2: MDHEN, SYDVKM. J gave up 4 bases and V 6 bases, and 7 bases lay outside the gene matches. This CDR3 region has 16 residues. CDR3 residues: CASRIPTSGSYNEQFF. CDR3 bases: TGTGCCAGCAGAATACCGACTAGCGGGAGTTACAATGAGCAGTTCTTC.

This clonotype was detected only a few times. This chain connects TRBV24-1 to TRBJ2-1; D might be TRBD2 (5 bases). Germline-derived CDR1 and CDR2 are KGHDR and SFDVKD. The germline V and J ends were trimmed by 5 bases and 0 bases, with 13 bases remaining between them. The CDR3 sequence is 16 residues long. CDR3 coding DNA: TGTGCCACCAGTGTAAGTTCCGGGATCTCCTACAATGAGCAGTTCTTC. Protein: CATSVSSGISYNEQFF.

This clonotype has at least ten counts. V usage is TRBV12-3 or TRBV12-4 and J usage is TRBJ2-3, with 9 bases fitting TRBD2. The CDR3 extends over 21 amino acids. J was trimmed by 0 bases and V by 1 base; bases with no gene match: 17. This CDR3 is CASSLVYGSGRRDTSTDTQYF. CDR3 in DNA: TGTGCCAGCAGTTTAGTCTACGGTAGCGGGAGACGGGATACTAGCACAGATACGCAGTATTTT.

This clonotype was counted ten times or more. CDR3 bases: TGCGCCAGCAGCCTAAAGAGCACAGATACGCAGTATTTT. Protein product: CASSLKSTDTQYF. V usage is TRBV5-1 and J usage is TRBJ2-3; D is unclear. The V end was cut by 4 bases, the J end by 0 bases, with 6 bases between. The CDR3 sequence is 13 residues long. Germline V gene data show CDR1 as SGHRS and CDR2 as YFSETQ.

This clonotype was counted ten times or more. This chain connects TRBV6-1 to TRBJ1-5; no definite D call. The CDR3 has 15 residues. Germline CDR1 MNHNS, CDR2 SASEGT. V was pared by 1 base and J by 2 bases, with 9 bases between. For the CDR3, the DNA is TGTGCCAGCAGTGAAGAGGCAGGCCGCAATCAGCCCCAGCATTTT. It specifies CASSEEAGRNQPQHF.

J is TRBJ2-1 and V is TRBV14; 10 bases agree with TRBD1. Trimming at V came to 1 base and at J to 7 bases, leaving 10 bases not matched to a gene. The CDR3 consists of 17 residues. Germline V lookup: CDR1 SGHDN, CDR2 FVKESK. CDR3 sequence (DNA): TGTGCCAGCAGCCAAGTGGGCCGGGACAGGGGTCCAAATGAGCAGTTCTTC. It codes for CASSQVGRDRGPNEQFF.